This T cell receptor (beta chain) was documented in a study of PD-1 blockade in classical Hodgkin lymphoma. Whole-study results and caveats: Exclusion applied to patients who initiated nivolumab less than 1 year following ASCT. Reports indicated that newly diagnosed patients had lower baseline TCR diversity than healthy donors did. There remain no defined causes for the repertoire differences, which possibly reflect disease activity or prior therapy.

Here immunoSEQ multiplex PCR was the method, and the copy in TCRdb shows in-frame clones only, minus some. The sample has roughly 12,000 clones; roughly 80% are singletons. The length of the CDR3 is 17 residues. Every patient relapsed after autologous stem cell transplantation, and brentuximab vedotin exposure varied. Magnetic negative selection of thawed PBMCs yielded the CD8+ T cells. On this clone itself: Its matching antigen is unknown.

Sequencing used CD8+ T cells from blood, obtained at baseline. The chain recombines TRBV21-1 with TRBJ2-6; the D call in the table, TRBD1, was not verified against the DNA. TRBV21-1 corresponds to a pseudogene. The receptor comes from a human donor with classical Hodgkin lymphoma. This chain's CDR3 is CASRNRGAKSGANVLTF. DNA for the CDR3: TGTGCCAGCAGAAACAGGGGCGCAAAGTCTGGGGCCAACGTCCTGACTTTC.